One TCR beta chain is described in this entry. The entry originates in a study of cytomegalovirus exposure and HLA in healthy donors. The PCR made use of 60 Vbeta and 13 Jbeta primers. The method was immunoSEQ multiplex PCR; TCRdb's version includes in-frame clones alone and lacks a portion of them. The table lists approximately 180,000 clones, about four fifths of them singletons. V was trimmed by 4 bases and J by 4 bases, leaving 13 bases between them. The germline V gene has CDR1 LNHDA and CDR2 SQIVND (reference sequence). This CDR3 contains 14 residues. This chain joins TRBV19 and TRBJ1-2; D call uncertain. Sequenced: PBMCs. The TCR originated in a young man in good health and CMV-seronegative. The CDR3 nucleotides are TGTGCCAGTAGTACAGGAGGCAGGAGCTATGGCTACACCTTC. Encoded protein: CASSTGGRSYGYTF. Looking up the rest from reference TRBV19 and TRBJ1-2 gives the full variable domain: DGGITQSPKYLFRKEGQNVTLSCEQNLNHDAMYWYRQDPGQGLRLIYYSQIVNDFQKGDIAEGYSVSREKKESFPLTVTSAQKNPTAFYLCASSTGGRSYGYTFGSGTRLTVV.